These T cell receptor beta chains were read from a single sample in a study of cytomegalovirus exposure and HLA in healthy donors. The method was immunoSEQ multiplex PCR; TCRdb's version includes in-frame clones alone and lacks a portion of them. The table lists 150,000 to 200,000 clones, roughly 86% of them singletons. The specimen was PBMCs. The receptors come from a woman aged 18-29 years in good health and CMV-seronegative. Both conserved end residues are part of each CDR3.

v_gene: TRBV13; CDR3aa: CASSLGGLRGAYEQYF
v_gene: TRBV15; CDR3aa: CATSGESQGHYGYTF
v_gene: TRBV9; CDR3aa: CASSVVGGGRDTQYF
v_gene: TRBV15; CDR3aa: CATSVGDRGSGSPLHF
v_gene: TRBV27; CDR3aa: CASRKTGVDLAFF
v_gene: TRBV7-9; CDR3aa: CASSLGRALPDTQYF
v_gene: TRBV7-8; CDR3aa: CASSLGQSKETQYF
v_gene: TRBV25-1; CDR3aa: CASTLGGSTEAFF
v_gene: TRBV7-2; CDR3aa: CASSLGVLAGDSEQYF
v_gene: TRBV19; CDR3aa: CASSQQGSWGKLFF
v_gene: TRBV6-1; CDR3aa: CASSAPMAGPYEQYF
v_gene: TRBV15; CDR3aa: CATSGAGPNSYEQYF
v_gene: TRBV10-3; CDR3aa: CAIRGTGQNNSPLHF
v_gene: TRBV15; CDR3aa: CATSRAGLAGAGETQYF
v_gene: TRBV10-3; CDR3aa: CAISEGSGKEFF
v_gene: TRBV30; CDR3aa: CAWTGVYTEAFF
v_gene: TRBV5-1; CDR3aa: CASSWKSGNEQYF
v_gene: TRBV5-1; CDR3aa: CASSLISSGYHISSYEQYF
v_gene: TRBV20-1; CDR3aa: CSALHNTEAFF
v_gene: TRBV25-1; CDR3aa: CATGKEGTEAFF
v_gene: TRBV7-2; CDR3aa: CASSLVGGLGGEKLFF
v_gene: TRBV7-3; CDR3aa: CASSLSGTGGPYNEQFF
v_gene: TRBV14; CDR3aa: CASSQSKRADQAFF
v_gene: TRBV23-1; CDR3aa: CASSPDRGRSKPQHF
v_gene: TRBV29-1; CDR3aa: CSVVSASGGGGTDTQYF
v_gene: TRBV6-1; CDR3aa: CASSEARRIGNTIYF
v_gene: TRBV7-9; CDR3aa: CASSASGTGIDTQYF
v_gene: TRBV11-2; CDR3aa: CASRSKTENNEQFF
v_gene: TRBV7-2; CDR3aa: CASSRQQLLGYGYTF
v_gene: TRBV7-6; CDR3aa: CASSLAWGQEQFF
v_gene: TRBV5-6; CDR3aa: CASSLGDRVVEAFF
v_gene: TRBV4-1; CDR3aa: CASSQDQRDRAITGELFF